These 24 T cell receptor beta chains share one sample of origin, sequenced in a study of a mutant IDH1 vaccine in newly diagnosed glioma. Using immunoSEQ multiplex PCR, the repertoire was profiled, and TCRdb retains in-frame clones only, with some absent. The table records around 92,000 clones, about 80% of them present only once. Time point reported: baseline, week 1 (first vaccination visit). Treatment here: pre-vaccination baseline after standard-of-care therapy. The sequences come from PBMCs, collected from a glioma patient treated with radiotherapy, temozolomide or both. The receptors come from a woman aged 45-65 years with glioma.

The rearrangement joins TRBV5-1 to TRBJ2-3, with D maybe TRBD1 (6 bases). Per the germline V gene, CDR1 is SGHRS and CDR2 is YFSETQ. The germline V and J ends were trimmed by 3 bases and 4 bases, with 21 bases remaining between them. The CDR3 runs 17 residues. CDR3 DNA sequence: TGCGCCAGCAGCTCCAGGGGCACTGGGGGTTCGCCAGATACGCAGTATTTT. Protein sequence: CASSSRGTGGSPDTQYF.

V is TRBV11-3 and J is TRBJ1-1; D remains ambiguous. The CDR3 loop spans 13 amino acids. Trimming stripped 3 bases from V and 0 bases from J, with 5 bases between. Germline V gene data show CDR1 as SGHNT and CDR2 as YENEEA. CDR3 DNA sequence: TGTGCCAGCAGCTTTCAGTTGAACACTGAAGCTTTCTTT. Its translation is CASSFQLNTEAFF.

The chain links TRBV5-5 to TRBJ1-4, with D maybe TRBD1 (5 bases). The CDR3 has 13 residues. V was clipped by 4 bases and J by 17 bases, with 21 bases between them. Germline V CDR1 and CDR2: SGHKS, YYEKEE (reference sequence). This chain's CDR3 is CASSSVVQAGEFF. DNA for the CDR3: TGTGCCAGCAGCAGTGTGGTACAGGCTGGGGAATTTTTT.

The chain has TRBV19 and TRBJ2-7; 8 bases are a match to TRBD1. With 3 bases clipped from V and 5 bases from J, the junction kept 9 bases outside the gene matches. The germline CDR1 and CDR2 sequences are LNHDA and SQIVND (reference sequence). This CDR3 has 15 residues. This CDR3 is CASSIRGQGKNEQYF. The CDR3 DNA is TGTGCCAGTAGTATCAGAGGACAGGGTAAAAACGAGCAGTACTTC.

The rearrangement joins TRBV5-1 to TRBJ2-1; D remains ambiguous. Germline assignment: CDR1 SGHRS and CDR2 YFSETQ. Trimming removed 2 bases from V and 0 bases from J, with 3 bases in between. The CDR3 totals 13 residues. In nucleotides, the CDR3 is TGCGCCAGCAGCTTAAGCTCCTACAATGAGCAGTTCTTC. Translating it yields CASSLSSYNEQFF. Full variable domain (remainder filled in from reference TRBV5-1 and TRBJ2-1): KAGVTQTPRYLIKTRGQQVTLSCSPISGHRSVSWYQQTPGQGLQFLFEYFSETQRNKGNFPGRFSGRQFSNSRSEMNVSTLELGDSALYLCASSLSSYNEQFFGPGTRLTVL.

The V and J genes are TRBV9 and TRBJ2-7; possibly TRBD2 for D (7 bases). V lost 0 bases to trimming and J lost 0 bases, with 10 bases between them. CDR1 is SGDLS and CDR2 is YYNGEE in the germline V gene. There are 15 residues in the CDR3. As DNA, the CDR3 is TGTGCCAGCAGCGTAGGGGGGGGCTTCTCCTACGAGCAGTACTTC. Protein product: CASSVGGGFSYEQYF.

The chain is built from TRBV6-5 and TRBJ2-7; D not certain. V was cut by 3 bases and J by 4 bases, with 10 bases left in between. The CDR3 length is 13 residues. Germline CDR1 and CDR2: MNHEY and SVGAGI. CDR3 in amino acids: CASSYRDGYEQYF. As DNA, the CDR3 is TGTGCCAGCAGTTATCGAGACGGGTACGAGCAGTACTTC.

CDR3 amino acids: CASSYSRGPNQPQHF. CDR3 sequence (DNA): TGTGCCAGCAGTTACTCGCGGGGCCCCAATCAGCCCCAGCATTTT. This rearrangement joins TRBV6-5 to TRBJ1-5, with a possible D match to TRBD1 (5 bases). This CDR3 region has 15 residues. Germline assignment: CDR1 MNHEY and CDR2 SVGAGI. V dropped 0 bases and J dropped 3 bases, with 9 bases sitting between them.

The chain has TRBV4-3 and TRBJ1-2; D ambiguous. Trimming shortened V by 1 base and J by 2 bases, and 11 bases separated the two germline ends. Germline CDR1 LGHNA, CDR2 YSLEER. The CDR3 loop spans 15 amino acids. CDR3 bases: TGCGCCAGCAGCCAAGCACAGAAAGGCAACTATGGCTACACCTTC. This gives the protein CASSQAQKGNYGYTF.

Concerning this clone: Germline is not matched at one junction end, which may reflect a read error. The chain joins TRBV7-7 to TRBJ2-5; 11 positions match TRBD2. The CDR3 extends over 17 amino acids. Germline-derived CDR1 and CDR2 are SSHAT and FNYEAQ (reference sequence). Written as DNA, the CDR3 is TGTGCTAGCAGCTTATTGGCTAGCGGGGGGCGCCAAGAGACCCAGTACTTC. This encodes CASSLLASGGRQETQYF.

This rearrangement joins TRBV6-1 to TRBJ1-2; 7 positions agree with TRBD1. Germline-derived CDR1 and CDR2 are MNHNS and SASEGT. V shed 7 bases, J shed 4 bases, and the junction held 9 bases outside the gene matches. The CDR3 is 14 amino acids. CDR3 loop: CASIPTGRVYGYTF. The CDR3 DNA follows: TGTGCCAGCATACCGACAGGGAGGGTCTATGGCTACACCTTC.

A single count supports this clone. J is TRBJ1-5 and V is TRBV19; D may be TRBD1 (6 bases). CDR3 length equals 14 residues. The V gene's germline CDR1 is LNHDA and CDR2 SQIVND (reference sequence). Trimming removed 1 base from V and 7 bases from J, with 11 bases in between. CDR3 residues: CASSIGGPGQPQHF. The CDR3 region has the DNA TGTGCCAGTAGTATAGGGGGGCCTGGCCAGCCCCAGCATTTT.

This rearrangement joins TRBV5-1 to TRBJ1-1; 11 bases align to TRBD1. Trimming took 7 bases from V and 3 from J; bases not matched to a gene: 11. This CDR3 spans 16 amino acids. CDR1 is SGHRS, CDR2 YFSETQ, per germline. The CDR3 here is CASVGTGGKTDTEAFF. DNA of the CDR3: TGCGCCAGCGTCGGGACAGGGGGGAAGACGGACACTGAAGCTTTCTTT.

This clone was observed a single time. The genes are TRBV18 and TRBJ1-4, with 9 bases fitting TRBD1. The CDR3 sequence is 15 residues long. Unmatched junction bases numbered 6, after V lost 3 bases and J lost 7 bases. The germline gives CDR1 KGHSH, CDR2 LQKENI. The CDR3 DNA follows: TGTGCCAGCTCACCCTCCGGGACAGGGAGTGAAAAACTGTTTTTT. Its protein is CASSPSGTGSEKLFF.

The rearrangement joins TRBV5-6 to TRBJ1-4; D gene ambiguous. V was shortened by 1 base and J by 8 bases, with 12 bases between the two germline ends. The length of the CDR3 is 14 residues. Germline values: CDR1 SGHDT, CDR2 YYEEEE. CDR3 region: CASSLTGTVEKLFF. In DNA form, the CDR3 reads TGTGCCAGCAGCTTGACGGGAACGGTGGAAAAACTGTTTTTT.

The rearrangement links TRBV5-1 to TRBJ1-5; D might be TRBD1 (5 bases). CDR1 SGHRS and CDR2 YFSETQ come from the germline V gene. V was pared by 4 bases and J by 6 bases, with 14 bases between. This CDR3 has 14 residues. CDR3 nucleotides: TGCGCCAGCAGCCTAGAACAGGCAGGTCAGCCCCAGCATTTT. Translating it yields CASSLEQAGQPQHF.

This sequence joins TRBV5-1 and TRBJ2-7, with D perhaps matching TRBD2 (5 bases). Between the trimmed V and J ends, which lost 0 bases and 6 bases, there was a span of 16 bases. Germline CDR1 SGHRS, CDR2 YFSETQ. The CDR3 is 15 amino acids. CDR3 sequence: CASSLVSRAPGEQYF. In nucleotides, the CDR3 is TGCGCCAGCAGCTTGGTCTCGCGGGCGCCGGGCGAGCAGTACTTC.

V usage is TRBV4-1 and J usage is TRBJ1-2; unclear D gene. This CDR3 has 13 amino acids. V shed 5 bases and J shed 3 bases, with 10 bases lying between them. CDR1 is MGHRA and CDR2 is YSYEKL in the germline V gene. The CDR3 sequence is CASSSPPDYGYTF. CDR3 DNA: TGCGCCAGCAGCTCCCCCCCGGACTATGGCTACACCTTC.

The gene calls are TRBV7-2 and TRBJ2-5; 8 nucleotides agree with TRBD2. The CDR3 extends over 13 amino acids. CDR1 is SGHTA, CDR2 FQGNSA, per germline. V trimming: 5 bases; J trimming: 5 bases; junction bases outside the gene matches: 4. For the CDR3, the DNA is TGTGCCAGCAGCGCAACGGGGGGGGAGACCCAGTACTTC. This gives the protein CASSATGGETQYF.

This sequence joins TRBV4-1 and TRBJ1-4; D may be TRBD1 (6 bases). V lost 1 base to trimming and J lost 6 bases, with 15 bases between them. This CDR3 region has 16 residues. Germline-derived CDR1 and CDR2 are MGHRA and YSYEKL. The CDR3 protein is CASSQATGPKHEKLFF. The DNA of the CDR3 is TGCGCCAGCAGCCAAGCGACAGGACCGAAGCATGAAAAACTGTTTTTT.

The chain uses TRBV10-1 and TRBJ1-2; D call uncertain. Germline V gene data show CDR1 as WNHNN and CDR2 as SYGVQD (reference sequence). Trimming shortened V by 10 bases and J by 0 bases, and 24 bases separated the two germline ends. The CDR3 runs 17 residues. The CDR3 sequence is CATQVEGYRRANYGYTF. The DNA of the CDR3 is TGCGCCACTCAGGTGGAGGGTTACCGTCGCGCTAACTATGGCTACACCTTC.

The chain uses TRBV19 and TRBJ2-4, with D maybe TRBD1 (5 bases). Germline V gene lookup returns CDR1 LNHDA and CDR2 SQIVND (reference sequence). The CDR3 contains 18 residues. Trimming left V 3 bases short and J 2 bases short, with 20 bases between. This CDR3 reads CASSIRQGYPLTKNIQYF. The CDR3 DNA sequence: TGTGCCAGTAGTATCCGGCAGGGTTACCCCTTAACCAAAAACATTCAGTACTTC.

CDR3 in amino acids: CASSTGDPGNTIYF. DNA of the CDR3: TGTGCCAGCAGCACAGGGGATCCTGGAAACACCATATATTTT. This chain links TRBV6-5 with TRBJ1-3; 7 bases fit TRBD1. The CDR3 spans 14 residues. Trimming took 6 bases from V and 2 from J; bases not matched to a gene: 4. Germline CDR1 MNHEY, CDR2 SVGAGI.

The chain employs TRBV7-9 and TRBJ2-1, with D maybe TRBD2 (6 bases). CDR3 length: 15 amino acids. V shed 0 bases and J shed 5 bases, with 11 bases lying between them. Looked up from germline, CDR1 is SEHNR and CDR2 is FQNEAQ (reference sequence). CDR3: CASSLALAKHNEQFF. CDR3 in DNA: TGTGCCAGCAGCTTAGCCCTAGCGAAACACAATGAGCAGTTCTTC.